These T cell receptor beta chains were read from a single sample in a study of cytomegalovirus exposure and HLA in healthy donors. Clones were read by immunoSEQ multiplex PCR, and TCRdb kept only the in-frame ones, dropping some. The table shows roughly 99,000 clones, with about 74% occurring only once. The sequenced material came from PBMCs. The receptors were gathered from a woman between 40 and 50 years old in good health and CMV-seropositive. Both conserved end residues are part of each CDR3. A D gene is named only where the DNA matches it firmly.

NA	TRBV5-4	TRBJ1-1	TGTGCCAGCAGCTTGGCCGCAACATCAGGGAACACTGAAGCTTTCTTT	CASSLAATSGNTEAFF
TRBD2	TRBV2	TRBJ2-7	TGTGCCAGTAGCGGGACTACTACATTTTGGCAGTACTTC	CASSGTTTFWQYF
NA	TRBV11-2	TRBJ2-2	TGTGCCAGCAGCCCTACAGCAAGCGGTCGGACCGGGGAGCTGTTTTTT	CASSPTASGRTGELFF
TRBD1	TRBV18	TRBJ1-4	TGTGCCAGCTCATCCACCGTCGCGACAGGGACTAATGAAAAACTGTTTTTT	CASSSTVATGTNEKLFF
NA	TRBV5-4	TRBJ2-1	TGTGCCAGCAGCTATTCGGGGTCGGTAGTGAATGAGCAGTTCTTC	CASSYSGSVVNEQFF
TRBD2	TRBV29-1	TRBJ2-1	TGCAGCGTTGAAGGGGCAGCGGGGGGCTCCTACAATGAGCAGTTCTTC	CSVEGAAGGSYNEQFF
TRBD1	TRBV6-1	TRBJ1-5	TGTGCCAGCAGCGGACAGGTTGCCCTCAATCAGCCCCAGCATTTT	CASSGQVALNQPQHF
TRBD1	TRBV5-1	TRBJ2-5	TGCGCCAGCAGCTTAACCAGGGGGCTGGGAGAGACCCAGTACTTC	CASSLTRGLGETQYF
TRBD2	TRBV7-9	TRBJ2-7	TGTGCCAGCAGCTTAAGCGGGATAACCTACGAGCAGTACTTC	CASSLSGITYEQYF
TRBD1	TRBV5-6	TRBJ2-5	TGTGCCAGCAGCTTGCAGAGACAGGGGGGAGAGACCCAGTACTTC	CASSLQRQGGETQYF
NA	TRBV5-1	TRBJ2-7	TGCGCCAGCAGCTTGGGAGGGTACGAGCAGTACTTC	CASSLGGYEQYF
TRBD2	TRBV19	TRBJ2-5	TGTGCCAGTAGGAAGGGACTAGCAGAGACCCAGTACTTC	CASRKGLAETQYF
NA	TRBV7-9	TRBJ2-3	TGTGCCAGCAGCTTAGGGGCGATGGGGCAGTATTTT	CASSLGAMGQYF